This TCR beta chain is from a study of PD-1 blockade in classical Hodgkin lymphoma. On this clone itself: No antigen is known for it.

Libraries were prepared by immunoSEQ multiplex PCR; TCRdb keeps only in-frame clonotypes and omits some of them. The sample consists of roughly 60,000 clones, around nine tenths of them appearing once. Study-wide results and limits: Newly diagnosed patients had baseline TCR diversity that was reportedly lower than that of healthy donors.

Time point denoted: cycle 4 day 1 (C4D1), after 6 weeks of nivolumab. Relapse after autologous stem cell transplantation occurred in every patient, and brentuximab vedotin exposure varied. The CDR3 runs to 17 residues. CDR1 and CDR2 from the germline V gene are SGHRS and YFSETQ. Trimming took 0 bases from V and 9 from J; bases not matched to a gene: 13. V is TRBV5-1 and J is TRBJ2-1; 9 bases fit TRBD2. This clonotype originated in a human donor with classical Hodgkin lymphoma. The sample here was peripheral blood mononuclear cells (PBMCs), taken before the fourth cycle of nivolumab. CDR3: CASSLVFSAGGPTEQFF. The CDR3 coding sequence is TGCGCCAGCAGCTTGGTATTCTCGGCGGGAGGGCCTACTGAGCAGTTCTTC. The variable domain in full, completed from reference TRBV5-1 and TRBJ2-1, reads KAGVTQTPRYLIKTRGQQVTLSCSPISGHRSVSWYQQTPGQGLQFLFEYFSETQRNKGNFPGRFSGRQFSNSRSEMNVSTLELGDSALYLCASSLVFSAGGPTEQFFGPGTRLTVL.